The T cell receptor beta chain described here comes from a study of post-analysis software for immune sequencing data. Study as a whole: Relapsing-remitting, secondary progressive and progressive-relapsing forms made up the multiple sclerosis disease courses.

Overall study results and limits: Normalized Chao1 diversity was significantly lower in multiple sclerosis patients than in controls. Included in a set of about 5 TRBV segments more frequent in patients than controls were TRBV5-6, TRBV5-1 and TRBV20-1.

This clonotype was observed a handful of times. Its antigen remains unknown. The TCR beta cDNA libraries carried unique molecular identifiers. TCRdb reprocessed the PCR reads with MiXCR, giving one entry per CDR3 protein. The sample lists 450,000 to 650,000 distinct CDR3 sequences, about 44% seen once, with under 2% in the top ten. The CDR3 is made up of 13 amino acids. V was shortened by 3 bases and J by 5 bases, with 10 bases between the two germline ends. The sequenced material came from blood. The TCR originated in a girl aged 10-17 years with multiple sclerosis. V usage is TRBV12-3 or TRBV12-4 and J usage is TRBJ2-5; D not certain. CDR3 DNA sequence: TGTGCCAGCAGTTTGGTGAGACCGGAGACCCAGTACTTC. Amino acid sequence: CASSLVRPETQYF.